Below, 22 T cell receptor beta chains from the same sample are listed, as sequenced in a study of blood T cell repertoires in COVID-19. Method: immunoSEQ multiplex PCR; TCRdb's copy keeps in-frame clones and lacks some. The repertoire has 110,000 to 150,000 clones, 84% of them found once; the top ten carry 1.5% to 2%. Sequencing input: PBMCs or T cells enriched from blood (not recorded which). Source of these receptors: a woman under 30 who had been exposed to COVID-19.

The chain employs TRBV6-1 and TRBJ2-5; 8 bases agree with TRBD2. Germline CDR1 is MNHNS and CDR2 is SASEGT. The junction had 0 bases not matched to a gene; V was cut back by 6 bases and J by 3 bases. This CDR3 comprises 12 residues. The CDR3 reads CASRLAEETQYF. The CDR3 DNA reads as TGTGCCAGCAGACTAGCGGAAGAGACCCAGTACTTC.

This clone was detected only once. CDR3 coding DNA: TGTGCCAGCAGTCCCGAGTCGATCGAGCAGTACTTC. Its translation is CASSPESIEQYF. This chain joins TRBV12-3 or TRBV12-4 and TRBJ2-7; D is unclear. V lost 5 bases and J lost 6, with 11 bases in between. The CDR3 is 12 residues long.

The chain is built from TRBV6-2 or TRBV6-3 and TRBJ1-5, with 12 bases aligning to TRBD1. Trimming took 1 base from V and 3 from J; bases not matched to a gene: 4. The CDR3 is 17 amino acids. Germline CDR1 reads MNHEY; CDR2 reads SVGEGT. CDR3 sequence reads: CASSYLGTGGFNQPQHF. DNA of the CDR3: TGTGCCAGCAGTTACTTGGGGACAGGGGGCTTCAATCAGCCCCAGCATTTT.

The chain couples TRBV3-1 (or the pseudogene TRBV3-2) to TRBJ2-1; the D is unclear. The V and J ends lost 2 bases and 6 bases respectively, with 2 bases between them. This CDR3 has 11 amino acids. Germline V gene lookup returns CDR1 LGHDT and CDR2 YNNKEL (reference sequence). CDR3 loop: CASSQLNEQFF. The CDR3 DNA sequence: TGTGCCAGCAGCCAACTCAATGAGCAGTTCTTC.

V is TRBV27 and J is TRBJ1-2; D might be TRBD1 (6 bases). Trimming took off 5 bases at V and 8 bases at J, with 12 bases between the two ends. Germline V lookup: CDR1 MNHEY, CDR2 SMNVEV (reference sequence). The CDR3 is 12 amino acids. CDR3 coding DNA: TGTGCCAGCAGTACACAGGGTCTCGGCTACACCTTC. Its translation is CASSTQGLGYTF.

The chain links TRBV6-6 to TRBJ1-4; D is perhaps TRBD1 (5 bases). Germline V gives CDR1 MNHNY, CDR2 SVGAGI (reference sequence). There are 13 residues in the CDR3. Trimming cost V 2 bases and J 8 bases, with 9 bases left between them. CDR3 coding DNA: TGTGCCAGCAGTTACAGGGGATTCGAAAAACTGTTTTTT. It encodes CASSYRGFEKLFF.

V and J are TRBV7-9 and TRBJ2-7, with D possibly being TRBD1 (6 bases). This CDR3 is 14 amino acids long. Trimming took off 3 bases at V and 2 bases at J, with 11 bases between the two ends. Germline CDR1 SEHNR, CDR2 FQNEAQ (reference sequence). Here the CDR3 DNA reads TGTGCCAGCAGCTTTTTAGGGGGTACCTACGAGCAGTACTTC. Its protein is CASSFLGGTYEQYF.

The gene calls are TRBV6-5 and TRBJ1-2; perhaps TRBD1 as D (5 bases). Per the germline V gene, CDR1 is MNHEY and CDR2 is SVGAGI. The ends were cut back, 6 bases at V and 4 bases at J, with 18 bases in the middle. The length of the CDR3 is 15 residues. The CDR3 protein is CASRRDRQNLYGYTF. CDR3 coding DNA: TGTGCCAGCAGGCGTGACCGACAGAACCTCTATGGCTACACCTTC.

V and J are TRBV7-9 and TRBJ1-2; D ambiguous. This CDR3 contains 14 residues. Germline V gene lookup returns CDR1 SEHNR and CDR2 FQNEAQ (reference sequence). V lost 5 bases and J 8 bases, leaving 18 bases between the germline ends. The CDR3 sequence is CASSHLTRIEGYTF. CDR3 DNA sequence: TGTGCCAGCAGCCACCTGACACGGATCGAAGGCTACACCTTC.

J is TRBJ2-7 and V is TRBV28; the match to TRBD1 covers 8 bases. This CDR3 has 14 residues. Per germline, CDR1 MDHEN and CDR2 SYDVKM. Germline trimming cut 5 bases from V and 3 bases from J; bases unmatched to any gene: 6. The CDR3 nucleotides read TGTGCCAGCAGTCTGACAGGGGTCTACTACGAGCAGTACTTC. Its translation is CASSLTGVYYEQYF.

V usage is TRBV5-5 and J usage is TRBJ2-7, with 8 bases matching TRBD1. This CDR3 contains 14 residues. The ends lost 3 bases at V and 1 base at J; junction bases unmatched: 3. In germline, CDR1 is SGHKS, CDR2 YYEKEE (reference sequence). CDR3 DNA: TGTGCCAGCAGCTATTGGACAGGGTCCTACGAGCAGTACTTC. Translating gives CASSYWTGSYEQYF.

This chain connects TRBV28 to TRBJ2-1; D gene unclear. The V and J ends lost 3 bases and 0 bases respectively, with 6 bases between them. This CDR3 comprises 14 residues. Germline V lookup: CDR1 MDHEN, CDR2 SYDVKM. The CDR3 nucleotides read TGTGCCAGCAGTTTGAGTGACTCCTACAATGAGCAGTTCTTC. This translates into CASSLSDSYNEQFF.

This clone was seen repeatedly, ten times or more. The CDR3 DNA sequence: TGTGCCAGCAGCCAAGCACAGGGATTTGGCACTGAAGCTTTCTTT. Translated, it gives CASSQAQGFGTEAFF. This chain uses TRBV4-2 with TRBJ1-1; perhaps TRBD1 as D (6 bases). The CDR3 spans 15 residues. Per germline, CDR1 LGHNA and CDR2 YNFKEQ. V lost 1 base and J lost 4, with 13 bases in between.

Only a few counts were recorded for this clone. This sample includes further DNA sequences coding for the same CDR3. The gene calls are TRBV18 and TRBJ2-7, with TRBD1 identical over 7 bases. The CDR3 covers 15 residues. The V segment lost 0 bases and the J segment 2 bases; nucleotides outside the gene matches: 4. Germline CDR1 reads KGHSH; CDR2 reads LQKENI. The CDR3 DNA sequence: TGTGCCAGCTCACCACCAGAGACAGGGCCCTACGAGCAGTACTTC. This encodes CASSPPETGPYEQYF.

This chain uses TRBV15 with TRBJ1-2; D is unclear. V was shortened by 4 bases and J by 0 bases, with 18 bases between the two germline ends. CDR3 length: 17 amino acids. CDR1 is LNHNV and CDR2 is YYDKDF in the germline V gene (reference sequence). CDR3 residues: CATSTPYGSYSNYGYTF. The CDR3 DNA follows: TGTGCCACCAGCACACCTTACGGGTCCTATTCTAACTATGGCTACACCTTC.

The gene calls are TRBV10-3 and TRBJ2-1; TRBD1 aligns across 9 bases. The length of the CDR3 is 15 residues. The germline CDR1 and CDR2 sequences are ENHRY and SYGVKD. With V trimmed by 5 bases and J by 9 bases, 11 bases remained unmatched. CDR3 amino acids: CAISSGTGPGGEQFF. In DNA form, the CDR3 reads TGTGCCATCAGTTCCGGGACAGGGCCAGGTGGTGAGCAGTTCTTC.

V and J are TRBV9 and TRBJ1-1; TRBD1 aligns across 8 bases. With V trimmed by 6 bases and J by 0 bases, 16 bases remained unmatched. Germline CDR1 is SGDLS and CDR2 is YYNGEE. The CDR3 is 18 amino acids. The CDR3 loop is CASNKRDRPHHLNTEAFF. In DNA, the CDR3 is TGTGCCAGCAACAAAAGGGACAGGCCTCACCACCTGAACACTGAAGCTTTCTTT.

J is TRBJ1-5 and V is TRBV19, with TRBD1 identical over 9 bases. Germline-derived CDR1 and CDR2 are LNHDA and SQIVND (reference sequence). The CDR3 has 15 residues. Losses at the gene ends were 3 bases for V and 6 bases for J; bases not matched to a gene: 6. For the CDR3, the DNA is TGTGCCAGTAGTATCGGACAGGGGTACGGTCAGCCCCAGCATTTT. Encoded protein: CASSIGQGYGQPQHF.

The rearrangement uses TRBV27 and TRBJ2-1; 12 nucleotides align to TRBD2. Germline CDR1 and CDR2: MNHEY and SMNVEV (reference sequence). After removal of 3 bases from V and 6 bases from J, the junction contained 9 bases not matched to a gene. The CDR3 contains 17 residues. The CDR3 spells CASSLGWTSGILNEQFF. The CDR3, as DNA: TGTGCCAGCAGTTTGGGGTGGACTAGCGGGATACTCAATGAGCAGTTCTTC.

The chain couples TRBV10-3 to TRBJ1-5; tentative D call: TRBD1 (5 bases). V lost 4 bases, J lost 2 bases, and 12 bases lay in between. Germline CDR1 and CDR2: ENHRY and SYGVKD. The CDR3 is made up of 15 amino acids. CDR3 residues: CAISVSGYRNQPQHF. In DNA, the CDR3 is TGTGCCATCAGTGTCTCAGGGTACCGCAATCAGCCCCAGCATTTT.

The chain recombines TRBV5-1 with TRBJ1-1; D not resolved. The CDR3 sequence is 15 residues long. Germline V gene lookup returns CDR1 SGHRS and CDR2 YFSETQ. Between the trimmed V and J ends, which lost 0 bases and 4 bases, there was a span of 13 bases. CDR3 nucleotide sequence: TGCGCCAGCAGCTTGGATCGACCCGGAGGCACTGAAGCTTTCTTT. It yields the protein CASSLDRPGGTEAFF.

This chain uses TRBV4-1 with TRBJ1-1, with unresolved D. CDR1 is MGHRA and CDR2 is YSYEKL in the germline V gene. The CDR3 covers 14 residues. V was shortened by 1 base and J by 0 bases, with 6 bases between the two germline ends. The CDR3 protein is CASSQVIMNTEAFF. CDR3 in DNA: TGCGCCAGCAGCCAAGTCATCATGAACACTGAAGCTTTCTTT.